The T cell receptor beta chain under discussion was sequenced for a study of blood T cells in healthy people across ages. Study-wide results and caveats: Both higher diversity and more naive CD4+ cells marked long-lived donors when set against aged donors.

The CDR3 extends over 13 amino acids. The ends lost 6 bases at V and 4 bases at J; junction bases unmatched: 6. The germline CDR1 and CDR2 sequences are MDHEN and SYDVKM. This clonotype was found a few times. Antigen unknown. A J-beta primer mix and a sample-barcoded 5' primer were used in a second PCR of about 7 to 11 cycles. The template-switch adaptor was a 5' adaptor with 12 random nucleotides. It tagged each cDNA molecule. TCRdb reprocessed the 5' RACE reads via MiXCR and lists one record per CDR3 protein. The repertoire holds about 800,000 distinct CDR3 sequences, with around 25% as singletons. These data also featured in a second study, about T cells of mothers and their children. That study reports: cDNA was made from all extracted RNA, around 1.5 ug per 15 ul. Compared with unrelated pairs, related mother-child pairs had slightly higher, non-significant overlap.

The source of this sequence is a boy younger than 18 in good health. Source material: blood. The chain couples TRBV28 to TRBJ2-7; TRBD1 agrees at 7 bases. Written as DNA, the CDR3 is TGTGCCAGCAGAGAGGACAGGTCTTACGAGCAGTACTTC. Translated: CASREDRSYEQYF.